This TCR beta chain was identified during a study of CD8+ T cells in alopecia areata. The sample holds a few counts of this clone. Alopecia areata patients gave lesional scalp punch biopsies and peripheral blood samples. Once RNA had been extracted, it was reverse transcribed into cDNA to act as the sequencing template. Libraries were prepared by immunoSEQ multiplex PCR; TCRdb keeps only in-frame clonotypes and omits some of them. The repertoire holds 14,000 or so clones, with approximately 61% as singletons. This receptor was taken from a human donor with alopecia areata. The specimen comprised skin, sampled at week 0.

DNA for the CDR3: TGTGCCAGCAGCTCCCGGGGGCGACCCACTGAAGCTTTCTTT. It translates to CASSSRGRPTEAFF. V and J are TRBV5-4 and TRBJ1-1, with D maybe TRBD1 (6 bases). The CDR3 is 14 residues long. Germline V lookup: CDR1 SGHNT, CDR2 YYREEE (reference sequence). Deletions cut 3 bases from V and 4 bases from J, with 13 bases between.